This T cell receptor beta chain comes out of a study of blood T cell repertoires in COVID-19. On the study more broadly: In each case, the material was cDNA or gDNA derived from T cells, B-cell-depleted T cells, or PBMCs.

The CDR3 loop spans 16 amino acids. From germline, CDR1 is LGHNT and CDR2 FRNRAP. Unmatched junction bases numbered 4, after V lost 3 bases and J lost 0 bases. Methods used by the authors: For nucleated cells, counts were estimated from reference gene primer amplification. The protocol was immunoSEQ multiplex PCR, while the TCRdb copy is restricted to in-frame clones and leaves out a portion. That table supplies the V and J calls and clone size; D and trimming were determined from the DNA. The table shows around 97,000 clones, with around 90% occurring only once. The specimen was peripheral blood. The TCR sequence derives from a woman older than 75 in a cohort sampled during active COVID-19. The rearrangement links TRBV12-5 to TRBJ2-7; 11 bases are shared with TRBD2. Here the CDR3 reads CASGFTSGGISYEQYF. The CDR3 DNA is TGTGCTAGTGGTTTTACTAGCGGGGGAATCTCCTACGAGCAGTACTTC. The variable domain in full, with the rest retrieved from reference TRBV12-5 and TRBJ2-7, is DARVTQTPRHKVTEMGQEVTMRCQPILGHNTVFWYRQTMMQGLELLAYFRNRAPLDDSGMPKDRFSAEMPDATLATLKIQPSEPRDSAVYFCASGFTSGGISYEQYFGPGTRLTVT.